Below, 4 T cell receptor beta chains from the same sample are listed, as sequenced in a study of T cells in Graves' hyperthyroidism and ophthalmopathy. Regions amplified from RNA transcripts were the TCR beta CDR3 regions. The HTBI primer set was used in a first-round RT-PCR of the TCR CDR3. TCRdb processed the multiplex PCR reads anew with MiXCR; each CDR3 protein has one entry. This table has about 560,000 distinct CDR3 sequences, roughly 14% appearing once. Sequenced input: blood. These receptors were collected from a woman aged 25-40 years with Graves' hyperthyroidism.

This chain joins TRBV7-8 and TRBJ2-3; D perhaps matches TRBD1 (9 bases). V was cut by 3 bases and J by 3 bases, with 25 bases left in between. The CDR3 totals 19 residues. Germline lookup yields CDR1 SGHVS and CDR2 FQNEAQ. The CDR3 DNA sequence: TGTGCCAGCAGCTTCGGATACAGGGGGCGCCCGGGAGGGACAGATACGCAGTATTTT. It translates to CASSFGYRGRPGGTDTQYF. Full variable domain (remainder filled in from reference TRBV7-8 and TRBJ2-3): GAGVSQSPRYKVAKRGQDVALRCDPISGHVSLFWYQQALGQGPEFLTYFQNEAQLDKSGLPSDRFFAERPEGSVSTLKIQRTQQEDSAVYLCASSFGYRGRPGGTDTQYFGPGTRLTVL.

The table lists this clonotype with many counts. CDR3 bases: TGTGCCAGCAGCCAAGACACCGGACTAGTTCTTGAGCAGTTCTTC. Its translation is CASSQDTGLVLEQFF. The chain has TRBV3-1 and TRBJ2-1, with 7 bases aligning to TRBD2. Per the germline V gene, CDR1 is LGHDT and CDR2 is YNNKEL (reference sequence). With 0 bases clipped from V and 9 bases from J, the junction kept 8 bases outside the gene matches. This CDR3 region has 15 residues.

This clonotype was detected many times. The gene calls are TRBV12-3 or TRBV12-4 and TRBJ1-5; tentative D call: TRBD1 (6 bases). This CDR3 is built from 14 residues. V lost 6 bases, J lost 7 bases, and 16 bases lay in between. The chain's CDR3 is CASRRTELGQPQHF. CDR3 sequence (DNA): TGTGCCAGCAGAAGGACAGAGTTGGGGCAGCCCCAGCATTTT.

This clonotype has at least ten counts. The chain couples TRBV29-1 to TRBJ1-1, with D possibly TRBD1 on 5 matching bases. This CDR3 is built from 14 residues. CDR1 is SQVTM, CDR2 ANQGSEA, per germline. The ends were cut back, 1 base at V and 1 base at J, with 10 bases in the middle. In DNA form, the CDR3 reads TGCAGCGTTGAAGGCCGGACAACGAACACTGAAGCTTTCTTT. Amino acids: CSVEGRTTNTEAFF.